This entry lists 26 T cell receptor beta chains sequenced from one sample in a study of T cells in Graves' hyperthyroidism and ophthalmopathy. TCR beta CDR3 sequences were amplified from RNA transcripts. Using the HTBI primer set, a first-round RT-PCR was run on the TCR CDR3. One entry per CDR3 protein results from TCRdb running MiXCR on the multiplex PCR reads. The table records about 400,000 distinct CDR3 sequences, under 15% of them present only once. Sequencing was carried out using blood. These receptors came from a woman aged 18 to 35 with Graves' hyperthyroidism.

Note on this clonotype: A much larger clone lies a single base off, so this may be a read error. The CDR3 sequence: CASSGDQAEQYF. The CDR3, as DNA: TGTGCCAGCAGCGGAGACCAGGCCGAGCAGTACTTC. The chain recombines TRBV3-1 with TRBJ2-7; no definite D call. Trimming took off 5 bases at V and 6 bases at J, with 11 bases between the two ends. The CDR3 covers 12 residues. CDR1 and CDR2 (germline): LGHDT, YNNKEL (reference sequence).

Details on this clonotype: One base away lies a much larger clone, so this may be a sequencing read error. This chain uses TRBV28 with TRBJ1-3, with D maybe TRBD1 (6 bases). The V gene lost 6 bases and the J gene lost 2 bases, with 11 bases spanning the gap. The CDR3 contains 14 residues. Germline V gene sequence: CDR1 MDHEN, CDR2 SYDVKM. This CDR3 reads CASRKQGTGNTIYF. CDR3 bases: TGTGCCAGCAGAAAACAGGGAACTGGAAACACCATATATTTT.

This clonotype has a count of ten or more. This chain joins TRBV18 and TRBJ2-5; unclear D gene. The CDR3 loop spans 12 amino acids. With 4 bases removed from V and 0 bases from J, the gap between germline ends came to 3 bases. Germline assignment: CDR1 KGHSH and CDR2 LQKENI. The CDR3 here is CASSRNQETQYF. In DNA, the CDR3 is TGTGCCAGCTCACGGAACCAAGAGACCCAGTACTTC.

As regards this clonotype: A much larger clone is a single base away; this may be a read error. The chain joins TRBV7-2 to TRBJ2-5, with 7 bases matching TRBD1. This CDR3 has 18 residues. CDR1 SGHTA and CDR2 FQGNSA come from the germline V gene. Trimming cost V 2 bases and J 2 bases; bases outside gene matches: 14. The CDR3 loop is CASSLSRFGTASQETQYF. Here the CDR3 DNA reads TGTGCCAGCAGCTTAAGTAGGTTCGGGACAGCAAGTCAAGAGACCCAGTACTTC.

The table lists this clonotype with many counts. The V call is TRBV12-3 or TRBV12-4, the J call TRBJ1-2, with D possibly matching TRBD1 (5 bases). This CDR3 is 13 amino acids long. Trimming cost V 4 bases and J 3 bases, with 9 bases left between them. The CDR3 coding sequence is TGTGCCAGCAGTTCAGGGATCGACTATGGCTACACCTTC. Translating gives CASSSGIDYGYTF.

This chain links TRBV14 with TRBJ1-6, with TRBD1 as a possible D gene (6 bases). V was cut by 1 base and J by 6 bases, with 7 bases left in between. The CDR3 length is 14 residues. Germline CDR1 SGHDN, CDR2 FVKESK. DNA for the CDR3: TGTGCCAGCAGCCAAGTAGGGGGTAATTCACCCCTCCACTTT. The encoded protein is CASSQVGGNSPLHF.

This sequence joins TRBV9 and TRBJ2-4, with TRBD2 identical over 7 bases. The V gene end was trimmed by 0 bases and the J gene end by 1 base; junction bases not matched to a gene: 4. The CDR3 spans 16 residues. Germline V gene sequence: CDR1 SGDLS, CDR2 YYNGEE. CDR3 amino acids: CASSVGGGSAKNIQYF. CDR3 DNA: TGTGCCAGCAGCGTAGGGGGGGGTTCGGCCAAAAACATTCAGTACTTC.

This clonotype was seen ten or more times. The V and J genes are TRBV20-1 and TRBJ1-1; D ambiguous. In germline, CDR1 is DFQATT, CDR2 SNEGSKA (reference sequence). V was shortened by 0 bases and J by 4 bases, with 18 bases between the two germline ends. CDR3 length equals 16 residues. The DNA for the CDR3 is TGCAGTGCTAGAGATCTACGCGCAGAGCATCGCACTGAAGCTTTCTTT. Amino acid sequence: CSARDLRAEHRTEAFF.

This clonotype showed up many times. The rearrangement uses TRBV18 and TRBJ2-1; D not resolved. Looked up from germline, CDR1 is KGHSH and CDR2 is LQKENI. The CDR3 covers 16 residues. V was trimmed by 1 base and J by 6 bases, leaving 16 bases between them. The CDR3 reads CASSPQGLKHGNEQFF. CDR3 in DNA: TGTGCCAGCTCACCACAAGGGTTAAAACATGGCAATGAGCAGTTCTTC. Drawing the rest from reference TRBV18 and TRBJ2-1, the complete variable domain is NAGVMQNPRHLVRRRGQEARLRCSPMKGHSHVYWYRQLPEEGLKFMVYLQKENIIDESGMPKERFSAEFPKEGPSILRIQQVVRGDSAAYFCASSPQGLKHGNEQFFGPGTRLTVL.

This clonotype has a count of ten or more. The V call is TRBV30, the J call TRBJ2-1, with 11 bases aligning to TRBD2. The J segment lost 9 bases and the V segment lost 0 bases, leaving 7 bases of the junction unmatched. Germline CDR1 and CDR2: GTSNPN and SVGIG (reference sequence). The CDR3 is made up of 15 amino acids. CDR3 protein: CAWSVGGLAVGEQFF. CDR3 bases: TGTGCCTGGAGTGTTGGGGGACTAGCGGTGGGTGAGCAGTTCTTC.

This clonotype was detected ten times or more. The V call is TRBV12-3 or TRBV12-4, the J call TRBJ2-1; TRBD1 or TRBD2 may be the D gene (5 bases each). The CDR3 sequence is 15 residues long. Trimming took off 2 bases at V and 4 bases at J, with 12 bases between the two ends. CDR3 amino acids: CASSLQGPTYNEQFF. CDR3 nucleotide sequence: TGTGCCAGCAGTTTACAGGGACCGACATACAATGAGCAGTTCTTC.

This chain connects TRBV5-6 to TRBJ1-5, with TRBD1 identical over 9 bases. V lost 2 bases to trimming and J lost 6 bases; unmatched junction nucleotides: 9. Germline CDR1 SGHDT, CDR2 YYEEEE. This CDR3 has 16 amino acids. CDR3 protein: CASSLEGQGKGQPQHF. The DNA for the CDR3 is TGTGCCAGCAGCTTAGAAGGACAGGGGAAGGGTCAGCCCCAGCATTTT.

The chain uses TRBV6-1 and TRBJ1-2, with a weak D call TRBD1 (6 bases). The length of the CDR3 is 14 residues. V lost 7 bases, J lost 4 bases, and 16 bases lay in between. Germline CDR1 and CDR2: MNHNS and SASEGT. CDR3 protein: CASNLGGGVYGYTF. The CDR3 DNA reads TGTGCCAGCAACCTAGGGGGGGGCGTCTATGGCTACACCTTC.

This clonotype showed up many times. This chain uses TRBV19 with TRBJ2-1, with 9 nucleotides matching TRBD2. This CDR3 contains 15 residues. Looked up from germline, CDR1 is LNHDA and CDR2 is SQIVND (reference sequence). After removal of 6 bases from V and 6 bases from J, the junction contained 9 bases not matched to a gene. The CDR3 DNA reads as TGTGCCAGTAGATCGGCGGGACTAGCCTCCAATGAGCAGTTCTTC. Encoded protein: CASRSAGLASNEQFF.

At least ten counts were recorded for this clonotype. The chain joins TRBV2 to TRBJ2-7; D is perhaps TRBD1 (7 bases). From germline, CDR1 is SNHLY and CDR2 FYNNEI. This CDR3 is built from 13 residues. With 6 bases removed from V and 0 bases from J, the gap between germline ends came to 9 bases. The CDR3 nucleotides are TGTGCCAGCAGGGAGGGGGCCTCCTACGAGCAGTACTTC. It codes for CASREGASYEQYF.

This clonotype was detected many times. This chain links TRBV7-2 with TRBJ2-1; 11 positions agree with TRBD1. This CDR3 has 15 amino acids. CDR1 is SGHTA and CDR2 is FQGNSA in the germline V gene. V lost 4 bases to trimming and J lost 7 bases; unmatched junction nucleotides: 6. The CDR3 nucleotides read TGTGCCAGCAGCTCAACGGGGACAGGGGGTAATGAGCAGTTCTTC. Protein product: CASSSTGTGGNEQFF. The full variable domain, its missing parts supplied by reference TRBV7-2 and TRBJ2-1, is GAGVSQSPSNKVTEKGKDVELRCDPISGHTALYWYRQSLGQGLEFLIYFQGNSAPDKSGLPSDRFSAERTGGSVSTLTIQRTQQEDSAVYLCASSSTGTGGNEQFFGPGTRLTVL.

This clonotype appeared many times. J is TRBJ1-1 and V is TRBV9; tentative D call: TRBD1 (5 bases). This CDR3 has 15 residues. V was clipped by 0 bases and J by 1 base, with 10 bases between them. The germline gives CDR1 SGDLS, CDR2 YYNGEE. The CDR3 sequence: CASSVGGGTNTEAFF. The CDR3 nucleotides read TGTGCCAGCAGCGTAGGTGGGGGGACGAACACTGAAGCTTTCTTT.

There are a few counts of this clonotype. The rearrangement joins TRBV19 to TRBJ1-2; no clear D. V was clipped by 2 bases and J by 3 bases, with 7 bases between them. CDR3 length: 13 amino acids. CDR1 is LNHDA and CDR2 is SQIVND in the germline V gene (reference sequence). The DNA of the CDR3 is TGTGCCAGTAGTATACGGCAGGACTATGGCTACACCTTC. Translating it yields CASSIRQDYGYTF. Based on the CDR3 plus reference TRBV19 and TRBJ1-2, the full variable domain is DGGITQSPKYLFRKEGQNVTLSCEQNLNHDAMYWYRQDPGQGLRLIYYSQIVNDFQKGDIAEGYSVSREKKESFPLTVTSAQKNPTAFYLCASSIRQDYGYTFGSGTRLTVV.

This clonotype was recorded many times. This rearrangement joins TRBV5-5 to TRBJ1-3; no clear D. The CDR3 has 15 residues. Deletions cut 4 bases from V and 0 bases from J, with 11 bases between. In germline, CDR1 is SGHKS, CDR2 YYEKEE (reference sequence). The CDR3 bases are TGTGCCAGCAGCCTCGGCCCGAGCTCTGGAAACACCATATATTTT. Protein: CASSLGPSSGNTIYF.

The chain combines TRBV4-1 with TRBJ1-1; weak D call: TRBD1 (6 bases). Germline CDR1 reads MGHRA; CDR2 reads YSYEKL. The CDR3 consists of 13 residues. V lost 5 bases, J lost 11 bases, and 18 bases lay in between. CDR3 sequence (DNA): TGCGCCAGCAGCTCCCTAGGGGGGGGTTGGGCTTTCTTT. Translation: CASSSLGGGWAFF.

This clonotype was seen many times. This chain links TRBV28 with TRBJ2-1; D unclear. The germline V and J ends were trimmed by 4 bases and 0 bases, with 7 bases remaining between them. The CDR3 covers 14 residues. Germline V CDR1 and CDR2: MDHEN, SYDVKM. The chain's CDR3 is CASSYMSSYNEQFF. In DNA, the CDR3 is TGTGCCAGCAGTTACATGAGCTCCTACAATGAGCAGTTCTTC.

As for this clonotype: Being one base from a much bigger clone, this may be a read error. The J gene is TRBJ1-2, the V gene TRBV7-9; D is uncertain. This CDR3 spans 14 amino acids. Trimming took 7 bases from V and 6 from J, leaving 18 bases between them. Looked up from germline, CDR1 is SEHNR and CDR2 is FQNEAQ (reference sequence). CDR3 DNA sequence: TGTGCCAGCAAGATCGTAAAACTATCCGATGGCTACACCTTC. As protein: CASKIVKLSDGYTF. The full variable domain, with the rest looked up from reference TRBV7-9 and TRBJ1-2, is DTGVSQNPRHKITKRGQNVTFRCDPISEHNRLYWYRQTLGQGPEFLTYFQNEAQLEKSRLLSDRFSAERPKGSFSTLEIQRTEQGDSAMYLCASKIVKLSDGYTFGSGTRLTVV.

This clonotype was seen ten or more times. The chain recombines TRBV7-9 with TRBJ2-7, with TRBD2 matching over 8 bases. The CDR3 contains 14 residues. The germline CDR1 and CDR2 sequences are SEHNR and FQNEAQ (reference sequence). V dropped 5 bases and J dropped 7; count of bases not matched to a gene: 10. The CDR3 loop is CASSPGGGLREQYF. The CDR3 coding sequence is TGTGCCAGCAGCCCCGGGGGGGGACTTCGGGAGCAGTACTTC.

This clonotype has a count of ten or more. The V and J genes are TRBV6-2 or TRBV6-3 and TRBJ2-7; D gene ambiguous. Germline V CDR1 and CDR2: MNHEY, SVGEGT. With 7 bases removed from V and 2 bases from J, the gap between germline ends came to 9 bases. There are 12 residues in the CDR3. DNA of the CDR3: TGTGCCAGCACTGATAGGACCTACGAGCAGTACTTC. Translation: CASTDRTYEQYF.

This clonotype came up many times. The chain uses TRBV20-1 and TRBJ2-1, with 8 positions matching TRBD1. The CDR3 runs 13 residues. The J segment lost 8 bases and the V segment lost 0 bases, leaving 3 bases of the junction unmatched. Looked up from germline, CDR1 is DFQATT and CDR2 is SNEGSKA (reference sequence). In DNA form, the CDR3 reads TGCAGTGCTAGAGACAACAGGGGGGATGAGCAGTTCTTC. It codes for CSARDNRGDEQFF.

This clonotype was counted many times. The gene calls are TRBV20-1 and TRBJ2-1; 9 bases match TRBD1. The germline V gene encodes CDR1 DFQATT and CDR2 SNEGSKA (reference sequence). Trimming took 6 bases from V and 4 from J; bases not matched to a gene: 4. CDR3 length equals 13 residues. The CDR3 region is CSAPGTGYNEQFF. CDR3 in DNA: TGCAGTGCCCCCGGGACAGGGTACAATGAGCAGTTCTTC.